This T cell receptor (beta chain) was documented in a study of early T cells in non-severe SARS-CoV-2 infection. TCRdb processed the 5' RACE reads anew with MiXCR; each CDR3 protein has one entry. The table has tens of thousands of distinct CDR3 sequences, about 9.7% seen once; the top ten hold roughly 4%. CDR1 and CDR2 (germline): ENHRY, SYGVKD. The V gene lost 3 bases and the J gene lost 7 bases, with 7 bases spanning the gap. This CDR3 contains 12 residues. V and J are TRBV10-3 and TRBJ2-1, with no clear D. Input material: whole blood. The sequence derives from an adult who was a healthcare worker with PCR-confirmed SARS-CoV-2 infection or an uninfected control (not recorded which). The CDR3 DNA reads TGTGCCATCAGTGAAACAACGAATGAGCAGTTCTTC. It is translated as CAISETTNEQFF.